The table lists the clone carrying this T cell receptor (beta chain) with a count of one. Its antigen is not known. This could be a read error, since a much larger clone is one nucleotide away. Other DNA variants within this sample encode the same CDR3. CD8 cells regarded as naive lacked CD45RO, were positively chosen for CCR7, and omitted terminally differentiated effector memory CD45RA+ cells. The entry originates in a study of shared clonotypes between healthy human individuals. At the level of the study: CD4 naive and CD4 memory each took three plates per donor, while CD8 naive took two and CD8 memory one.

General study results and limits: Among non-shared clonotypes, generation probabilities were lower than among those shared by all four donors.

The assay was run at deep level. Repertoires were generated with immunoSEQ multiplex PCR, while TCRdb's copy carries only in-frame clones and drops some. The table records around 2,100,000 clones, approximately 95% of them present only once. Sequencing input: naive CD8+ T cells sorted from blood. This receptor was taken from a man between 18 and 35 years old in good health.

CDR3 nucleotide sequence: TGTGCCAGCAGTTTAGAGGGGGGGACTAGCGGGATTGAAGAGACCCAGTACTTC. Translation gives CASSLEGGTSGIEETQYF. V gene TRBV27 combines with J gene TRBJ2-5; TRBD2 matches at 13 bases. The CDR3 is 18 residues long. Germline CDR1 and CDR2: MNHEY and SMNVEV (reference sequence). Germline trimming cut 2 bases from V and 3 bases from J; bases unmatched to any gene: 9.